Sequencing of this T cell receptor (beta chain) was carried out in a study of shared clonotypes between healthy human individuals. About the research overall: Each donor's CD8 memory used one plate, CD8 naive two, each CD4 subset three. Study-level results: Exclusively blood specimens were collected; tissue repertoires likely differ.

It was into CD45RA+ naive and CD45RA-negative memory subsets that the CD4+ cells were split. Note on this clone: Its specificity is not known.

The authors loaded roughly 200 ng DNA, about 30,000 T cell genomes, into sorted-subset replicate PCRs. Data came from immunoSEQ multiplex PCR; TCRdb stores just in-frame clones and leaves some out. The sample has fewer than 400,000 clones, about 74% seen once. The TCR was taken from a man in his thirties or forties in good health. Sequences were obtained from memory CD4+ T cells sorted from blood. Subset meaning: CD45RA-negative fraction.

The CDR3 DNA follows: TGTGCCAGCAGCCGCGGGGGACAGGGACAAGAGACCCAGTACTTC. It translates to CASSRGGQGQETQYF. The chain employs TRBV5-4 and TRBJ2-5, with 9 bases fitting TRBD1. From germline, CDR1 is SGHNT and CDR2 YYREEE (reference sequence). Trimming at V came to 4 bases and at J to 2 bases, leaving 6 bases not matched to a gene. The CDR3 is made up of 15 amino acids.